A single sample gave rise to the 12 T cell receptor beta chains below, sequenced in a study of long-term antiretroviral therapy in people with HIV. The assay, immunoSEQ v3.0, was run at survey level. Clones were read by immunoSEQ multiplex PCR, and TCRdb kept only the in-frame ones, dropping some. This table holds 20,000 to 25,000 clones, 82% found once. The input for sequencing was unsorted PBMCs, taken 0.2 years after starting antiretroviral therapy. Source of these receptors: a woman younger than 45 with HIV.

This chain links TRBV25-1 with TRBJ2-5, with 8 bases lining up with TRBD1. CDR1 MGHDK and CDR2 SYGVNS come from the germline V gene. The trim removed 11 bases at V and 3 bases at J, leaving 11 bases unmatched. This CDR3 is 14 amino acids long. Here the CDR3 reads CADKGTGLKETQYF. CDR3 bases: TGTGCCGACAAAGGGACAGGCCTAAAAGAGACCCAGTACTTC.

The CDR3 DNA follows: TGTGCCTGGAGCCCTCAGGGAGGGACTGAAGCTTTCTTT. It is translated as CAWSPQGGTEAFF. The chain employs TRBV30 and TRBJ1-1; D is perhaps TRBD1 (5 bases). Trimming removed 3 bases from V and 5 bases from J, with 13 bases in between. CDR3 size: 13 residues. Germline CDR1 reads GTSNPN; CDR2 reads SVGIG (reference sequence).

This clone was observed once. The chain joins TRBV30 to TRBJ2-5; D call uncertain. V lost 2 bases, J lost 5 bases, and 6 bases lay in between. The CDR3 length is 11 residues. Germline loops: CDR1 GTSNPN, CDR2 SVGIG (reference sequence). The CDR3 region is CAWSQGETQYF. DNA for the CDR3: TGTGCCTGGAGTCAAGGGGAGACCCAGTACTTC.

The chain links TRBV27 to TRBJ1-1, with a weak D call TRBD1 (6 bases). Trimming pared 5 bases from V and 3 bases from J, leaving 10 bases between. Looked up from germline, CDR1 is MNHEY and CDR2 is SMNVEV (reference sequence). This CDR3 spans 13 amino acids. CDR3: CASSKNRDTEAFF. CDR3 nucleotides: TGTGCCAGCAGTAAAAACAGGGACACTGAAGCTTTCTTT.

The chain links TRBV27 to TRBJ1-5, with TRBD1 matching 7 bases. The V segment lost 4 bases and the J segment 7 bases; nucleotides outside the gene matches: 7. CDR1 and CDR2 from the germline V gene are MNHEY and SMNVEV (reference sequence). The CDR3 has 14 residues. CDR3: CASSSGTVVQPQHF. Written as DNA, the CDR3 is TGTGCCAGCAGTTCAGGGACAGTTGTCCAGCCCCAGCATTTT.

The CDR3 spells CASYRDREDGYTF. The CDR3 bases are TGTGCCTCCTACCGGGACAGGGAGGACGGCTACACCTTC. This chain uses TRBV2 with TRBJ1-2, with 9 positions matching TRBD1. Germline trimming cut 11 bases from V and 8 bases from J; bases unmatched to any gene: 12. Germline V gene sequence: CDR1 SNHLY, CDR2 FYNNEI. The CDR3 is 13 residues long.

This chain joins TRBV7-8 and TRBJ1-5; D ambiguous. V shed 2 bases and J shed 3 bases, with 17 bases lying between them. CDR3 size: 17 residues. CDR1 is SGHVS and CDR2 is FQNEAQ in the germline V gene. The CDR3 DNA reads as TGTGCCAGCAGCTTAAGGGAGGGCAGTCAGTCCAATCAGCCCCAGCATTTT. Translated, it gives CASSLREGSQSNQPQHF.

CDR3 nucleotide sequence: TGTGCCAGCAGCCTGACTAGCGGGGGATACAATGAGCAGTTCTTC. Translation gives CASSLTSGGYNEQFF. V gene TRBV5-6 combines with J gene TRBJ2-1; 12 nucleotides agree with TRBD2. J gave up 4 bases and V 4 bases, and 3 bases lay outside the gene matches. Per germline, CDR1 SGHDT and CDR2 YYEEEE. The CDR3 runs to 15 residues.

The chain combines TRBV29-1 with TRBJ1-4; possibly TRBD1 for D (6 bases). There are 14 residues in the CDR3. Germline CDR1 is SQVTM and CDR2 is ANQGSEA. The ends were cut back, 7 bases at V and 6 bases at J, with 18 bases in the middle. The CDR3 nucleotides read TGCAGCGCAAGAGAGGGGGGGTGGGATGAAAAACTGTTTTTT. Translating it yields CSAREGGWDEKLFF.

DNA of the CDR3: TGCGCCAGCAGCTTCTCCGGCTCCTACAATGAGCAGTTCTTC. As protein: CASSFSGSYNEQFF. V gene TRBV5-1 combines with J gene TRBJ2-1; no clear D gene. V shed 2 bases and J shed 0 bases, with 6 bases lying between them. Germline V CDR1 and CDR2: SGHRS, YFSETQ. The CDR3 extends over 14 amino acids.

The CDR3 spells CASSQDYNEQFF. The CDR3 nucleotides read TGTGCCAGCAGTCAGGACTACAATGAGCAGTTCTTC. The chain uses TRBV6-6 and TRBJ2-1; D uncertain. Trimming took 5 bases from V and 3 from J, leaving 5 bases between them. The CDR3 runs 12 residues. Germline lookup yields CDR1 MNHNY and CDR2 SVGAGI (reference sequence).

This clone was observed a single time. The CDR3 loop reads CASSQESSLGFGPTDTQYF. In nucleotides, the CDR3 is TGCGCCAGCAGCCAAGAATCTAGCCTGGGGTTTGGGCCCACAGATACGCAGTATTTT. V is TRBV4-1 and J is TRBJ2-3; D might be TRBD2 (5 bases). V was pared by 0 bases and J by 2 bases, with 21 bases between. The V gene's germline CDR1 is MGHRA and CDR2 YSYEKL. The CDR3 extends over 19 amino acids.